One sample yielded the 20 T cell receptor beta chains listed below, sequenced in a study of Tregs in tolerant kidney transplant recipients. The assay was immunoSEQ multiplex PCR, and TCRdb's table has in-frame clones only and misses some. The data contain some 90,000 clones, roughly nine tenths of them seen just once; the ten biggest clones take up over 3.5%. The sample consisted of CD8+ T cells from blood. Receptors originate from a human donor in good health.

This chain links TRBV5-1 with TRBJ1-6, with 8 bases lining up with TRBD1. Trimming at V came to 4 bases and at J to 4 bases, leaving 10 bases not matched to a gene. Germline V gene sequence: CDR1 SGHRS, CDR2 YFSETQ. The CDR3 loop spans 17 amino acids. In nucleotides, the CDR3 is TGCGCCAGCAGCCCTAGGACAGGGAATCCGTATAATTCACCCCTCCACTTT. Protein product: CASSPRTGNPYNSPLHF.

The V call is TRBV7-9, the J call TRBJ2-2; D might be TRBD2 (7 bases). This CDR3 has 17 residues. CDR1 is SEHNR, CDR2 FQNEAQ, per germline (reference sequence). V was shortened by 1 base and J by 6 bases, with 18 bases between the two germline ends. This CDR3 is CASSLVSGGEFPGELFF. The CDR3 nucleotides are TGTGCCAGCAGCTTAGTTTCGGGGGGCGAGTTCCCCGGGGAGCTGTTTTTT.

This chain joins TRBV29-1 and TRBJ1-1, with no clear D. This CDR3 is 11 amino acids long. The germline gives CDR1 SQVTM, CDR2 ANQGSEA. V shed 7 bases and J shed 1 base, with 7 bases lying between them. CDR3 nucleotides: TGCAGCGGGGTGGAGAACACTGAAGCTTTCTTT. Translation: CSGVENTEAFF.

This clone appeared a single time. CDR3 in amino acids: CASSVGQAEQYF. CDR3 nucleotides: TGTGCCAGCAGCGTAGGACAAGCCGAGCAGTACTTC. The chain couples TRBV9 to TRBJ2-7; D unclear. With 0 bases removed from V and 6 bases from J, the gap between germline ends came to 7 bases. Germline CDR1 SGDLS, CDR2 YYNGEE. The CDR3 length is 12 residues.

The chain carries TRBV29-1 and TRBJ2-3; the D gene is possibly TRBD1 (6 bases). The germline V gene encodes CDR1 SQVTM and CDR2 ANQGSEA. V lost 0 bases, J lost 0 bases, and 19 bases lay in between. This CDR3 spans 18 amino acids. In DNA, the CDR3 is TGCAGCGTTGAAGATCGAGCCGGACAGTTTTCCAGCACAGATACGCAGTATTTT. It specifies CSVEDRAGQFSSTDTQYF.

V gene TRBV11-2 combines with J gene TRBJ2-1; no definite D call. Trimming shortened V by 1 base and J by 8 bases, and 9 bases separated the two germline ends. The CDR3 contains 13 residues. Germline V gene sequence: CDR1 SGHAT, CDR2 FQNNGV. The DNA of the CDR3 is TGTGCCAGCAGCTTAGGACCCCCCGATGAGCAGTTCTTC. Amino acids: CASSLGPPDEQFF.

The rearrangement uses TRBV9 and TRBJ1-3; D is uncertain. This CDR3 is 17 amino acids long. The V end lost 0 bases, the J end lost 0 bases, and 13 bases lay between the germline ends. Germline V gene sequence: CDR1 SGDLS, CDR2 YYNGEE. The CDR3: CASSVERTAASGNTIYF. DNA for the CDR3: TGTGCCAGCAGCGTAGAGAGGACGGCAGCCTCTGGAAACACCATATATTTT.

The chain has TRBV19 and TRBJ1-1, with TRBD1 matching 7 bases. CDR3 length: 13 residues. The V gene end was trimmed by 5 bases and the J gene end by 11 bases; junction bases not matched to a gene: 11. CDR1 is LNHDA and CDR2 is SQIVND in the germline V gene (reference sequence). CDR3 in DNA: TGTGCCAGTAGTGCGACAGGGTGGGGCGAGGCTTTCTTT. Translation: CASSATGWGEAFF. Together with reference TRBV19 and TRBJ1-1, the CDR3 gives the full variable domain: DGGITQSPKYLFRKEGQNVTLSCEQNLNHDAMYWYRQDPGQGLRLIYYSQIVNDFQKGDIAEGYSVSREKKESFPLTVTSAQKNPTAFYLCASSATGWGEAFFGQGTRLTVV.

The genes are TRBV5-4 and TRBJ2-7, with a tentative D call TRBD1 (6 bases). Germline CDR1 and CDR2: SGHNT and YYREEE (reference sequence). This CDR3 contains 13 residues. The V end was cut by 4 bases, the J end by 2 bases, with 10 bases between. The CDR3 here is CASSQGKAYEQYF. The CDR3 DNA sequence: TGTGCCAGCAGCCAGGGGAAAGCCTACGAGCAGTACTTC.

CDR3 amino acids: CASSAIPYNEQFF. DNA for the CDR3: TGTGCCAGCAGCGCCATCCCCTACAATGAGCAGTTCTTC. The gene calls are TRBV9 and TRBJ2-1; no firm D call. This CDR3 is built from 13 residues. The germline V gene encodes CDR1 SGDLS and CDR2 YYNGEE. V was pared by 3 bases and J by 2 bases, with 6 bases between.

About this clone itself: Compared with germline, one end of the junction differs, possibly owing to a read error. V and J are TRBV9 and TRBJ1-2, with TRBD1 matching over 9 bases. This CDR3 is built from 15 residues. Looked up from germline, CDR1 is SGDLS and CDR2 is YYNGEE. The CDR3 sequence: CASSVGPGQGPGYTF. In DNA form, the CDR3 reads TGTGCCAGCAGCGTAGGCCCGGGACAGGGCCCAGGCTATACCTTC.

The rearrangement joins TRBV6-5 to TRBJ1-5; D call uncertain. The germline V gene has CDR1 MNHEY and CDR2 SVGAGI. V lost 5 bases and J 6 bases, leaving 14 bases between the germline ends. The CDR3 spans 14 residues. CDR3 sequence: CASSNSPGGQPQHF. Written as DNA, the CDR3 is TGTGCCAGCAGTAACAGCCCGGGAGGTCAGCCCCAGCATTTT.

The J gene is TRBJ1-1, the V gene TRBV2; a weak D match, TRBD1 (5 bases). There are 18 residues in the CDR3. The germline gives CDR1 SNHLY, CDR2 FYNNEI. V gave up 6 bases and J gave up 2 bases, with 25 bases separating them. DNA of the CDR3: TGTGCCAGCAGCCCCTTAGGCAGGGATATCCTATTCAACACTGAAGCTTTCTTT. Amino acids: CASSPLGRDILFNTEAFF. The full variable domain, with the rest looked up from reference TRBV2 and TRBJ1-1, is EPEVTQTPSHQVTQMGQEVILRCVPISNHLYFYWYRQILGQKVEFLVSFYNNEISEKSEIFDDQFSVERPDGSNFTLKIRSTKLEDSAMYFCASSPLGRDILFNTEAFFGQGTRLTVV.

V usage is TRBV7-2 and J usage is TRBJ2-1; 7 nucleotides match TRBD2. Germline-derived CDR1 and CDR2 are SGHTA and FQGNSA. CDR3 length: 18 amino acids. With V trimmed by 3 bases and J by 9 bases, 20 bases remained unmatched. The CDR3 region is CASSFSVHAGTTVGEQFF. CDR3 sequence (DNA): TGTGCCAGCAGCTTCTCCGTCCACGCCGGGACTACCGTCGGTGAGCAGTTCTTC.

The genes are TRBV14 and TRBJ2-1; D call uncertain. The CDR3 extends over 15 amino acids. Trimming left V 3 bases short and J 0 bases short, with 9 bases between. CDR1 is SGHDN and CDR2 is FVKESK in the germline V gene. The CDR3 DNA is TGTGCCAGCAGCCATTGGCAGGCCTCCTACAATGAGCAGTTCTTC. It yields the protein CASSHWQASYNEQFF.

V usage is TRBV14 and J usage is TRBJ1-2; D is ambiguous. The V gene lost 1 base and the J gene lost 6 bases, with 15 bases spanning the gap. The CDR3 loop spans 15 amino acids. Germline V gene lookup returns CDR1 SGHDN and CDR2 FVKESK. CDR3 bases: TGTGCCAGCAGCCAAGTCAGCGGGCAATTGGATGGCTACACCTTC. Encoded protein: CASSQVSGQLDGYTF. The variable domain in full, with the rest retrieved from reference TRBV14 and TRBJ1-2, is EAGVTQFPSHSVIEKGQTVTLRCDPISGHDNLYWYRRVMGKEIKFLLHFVKESKQDESGMPNNRFLAERTGGTYSTLKVQPAELEDSGVYFCASSQVSGQLDGYTFGSGTRLTVV.

The V call is TRBV5-4, the J call TRBJ2-5, with D possibly matching TRBD2 (6 bases). There are 13 residues in the CDR3. Trimming left V 2 bases short and J 2 bases short, with 7 bases between. Germline V lookup: CDR1 SGHNT, CDR2 YYREEE (reference sequence). Written as DNA, the CDR3 is TGTGCCAGCAGCTTTGGAGGGCAAGAGACCCAGTACTTC. Its protein is CASSFGGQETQYF.

V and J are TRBV4-2 and TRBJ2-7, with TRBD2 matching over 12 bases. CDR1 LGHNA and CDR2 YNFKEQ come from the germline V gene. This CDR3 has 15 amino acids. The J segment lost 3 bases and the V segment lost 4 bases, leaving 4 bases of the junction unmatched. The CDR3 is CASSPTSGGNYEQYF. Written as DNA, the CDR3 is TGTGCCAGCAGCCCGACTAGCGGGGGTAACTACGAGCAGTACTTC.

The chain links TRBV4-1 to TRBJ2-3, with 10 bases lining up with TRBD2. The CDR3 has 16 amino acids. The germline V gene has CDR1 MGHRA and CDR2 YSYEKL. Unmatched junction bases numbered 7, after V lost 3 bases and J lost 4 bases. CDR3 region: CASSHLAGGIADTQYF. The DNA of the CDR3 is TGCGCCAGCAGCCACTTAGCGGGGGGCATTGCAGATACGCAGTATTTT.

In this sample, this clone turned up once. CDR3 in amino acids: CASSEVGDTQYF. Here the CDR3 DNA reads TGCGCCAGCAGTGAGGTAGGGGATACGCAGTATTTT. The chain couples TRBV10-2 to TRBJ2-3; D remains ambiguous. The length of the CDR3 is 12 residues. Germline V gives CDR1 WSHSY, CDR2 SAAADI. V was clipped by 2 bases and J by 6 bases, with 6 bases between them.